Below, 19 T cell receptor beta chains from the same sample are listed, as sequenced in a study of beta chain features in type 1 diabetes. Since all of the isolated RNA was reverse transcribed, expressed TCRB transcripts were what got sequenced. Profiled with immunoSEQ multiplex PCR; TCRdb holds only in-frame clones, not every one. Found here are 300,000 to 450,000 clones, roughly a fifth of them singletons; the top ten hold under 0.05%. What was sequenced was naive CD4+ T cells from blood. All receptors derive from a young woman in good health.

This chain uses TRBV6-6 with TRBJ1-2; D remains ambiguous. The germline V gene has CDR1 MNHNY and CDR2 SVGAGI (reference sequence). Between the trimmed V and J ends, which lost 1 base and 4 bases, there was a span of 7 bases. This CDR3 comprises 13 residues. The CDR3 here is CASSYLSGYGYTF. Here the CDR3 DNA reads TGTGCCAGCAGTTACTTGTCCGGCTATGGCTACACCTTC.

This clone was counted only a few times. The rearrangement uses TRBV6-5 and TRBJ2-1, with 12 bases identical to TRBD2. Germline assignment: CDR1 MNHEY and CDR2 SVGAGI. This CDR3 contains 15 residues. The V and J ends lost 5 bases and 6 bases, in that order; junction bases with no gene match: 5. CDR3 region: CASSRLAGGGNEQFF. The CDR3 coding sequence is TGTGCCAGCAGTCGCCTAGCGGGAGGGGGCAATGAGCAGTTCTTC.

The chain uses TRBV4-2 and TRBJ1-3; D remains ambiguous. The CDR3 covers 16 residues. The germline gives CDR1 LGHNA, CDR2 YNFKEQ. V was pared by 0 bases and J by 1 base, with 10 bases between. CDR3 loop: CASSQDLAGSGNTIYF. The CDR3 DNA sequence: TGTGCCAGCAGCCAAGATCTAGCGGGTTCTGGAAACACCATATATTTT.

The chain links TRBV13 to TRBJ2-7, with 7 bases that match TRBD1. Germline-derived CDR1 and CDR2 are PRHDT and FYEKMQ (reference sequence). The CDR3 is 16 amino acids. J lost 0 bases, V lost 5 bases, and 10 bases had no gene match. The CDR3 protein is CASSTSTGKSSYEQYF. DNA of the CDR3: TGTGCCAGCAGCACCTCGACAGGGAAGAGCTCCTACGAGCAGTACTTC.

This clone was observed a few times. Additional DNA sequences in this sample encode the identical CDR3. The chain recombines TRBV19 with TRBJ2-1; 9 bases fit TRBD2. V was clipped by 5 bases and J by 0 bases; unmatched bases: 2. The CDR3 spans 15 residues. From germline, CDR1 is LNHDA and CDR2 SQIVND (reference sequence). The CDR3 DNA is TGTGCCAGTAGTCGTAGCGGGAGCTCCTACAATGAGCAGTTCTTC. Translating it yields CASSRSGSSYNEQFF.

The V gene is TRBV5-1, the J gene TRBJ2-5; 8 nucleotides match TRBD1. CDR3 length: 13 amino acids. The V segment lost 2 bases and the J segment 3 bases; nucleotides outside the gene matches: 0. Germline V gives CDR1 SGHRS, CDR2 YFSETQ. The CDR3 reads CASSLQGEETQYF. CDR3 DNA: TGCGCCAGCAGCTTACAGGGGGAAGAGACCCAGTACTTC.

This chain joins TRBV5-6 and TRBJ2-6, with D perhaps matching TRBD1 (6 bases). CDR3 length: 15 residues. Trimming left V 1 base short and J 17 bases short, with 22 bases between. Germline V CDR1 and CDR2: SGHDT, YYEEEE. CDR3 loop: CASSLKAIQGLDLTF. The CDR3 nucleotides are TGTGCCAGCAGCTTGAAGGCCATTCAGGGGCTTGATTTGACTTTC.

This clone was observed a few times. This chain uses TRBV7-3 with TRBJ2-1, with TRBD2 matching over 7 bases. The CDR3 consists of 17 residues. Germline V gene lookup returns CDR1 SGHTA and CDR2 FQGTGA. The ends lost 4 bases at V and 0 bases at J; junction bases unmatched: 9. Here the CDR3 reads CASSSPGTNCSYNEQFF. The CDR3 DNA sequence: TGTGCCAGCAGCTCCCCCGGGACTAATTGCTCCTACAATGAGCAGTTCTTC. The full variable domain, with the rest looked up from reference TRBV7-3 and TRBJ2-1, is GAGVSQTPSNKVTEKGKYVELRCDPISGHTALYWYRQSLGQGPEFLIYFQGTGAADDSGLPNDRFFAVRPEGSVSTLKIQRTERGDSAVYLCASSSPGTNCSYNEQFFGPGTRLTVL.

This clone appeared a few times. V is TRBV7-2 and J is TRBJ1-1; TRBD1 agrees at 9 bases. The trim removed 5 bases at V and 6 bases at J, leaving 7 bases unmatched. Germline V gene sequence: CDR1 SGHTA, CDR2 FQGNSA. This CDR3 has 14 residues. Written as DNA, the CDR3 is TGTGCCAGCAGCGCGGGACAGGGTTGGTCTGAAGCTTTCTTT. Translating gives CASSAGQGWSEAFF.

The chain has TRBV5-1 and TRBJ2-2; a weak D match, TRBD2 (6 bases). The CDR3 is 14 amino acids. Trimming took 4 bases from V and 4 from J, leaving 11 bases between them. Germline values: CDR1 SGHRS, CDR2 YFSETQ. As DNA, the CDR3 is TGCGCCAGCAGCCTGGACTATCTCACCGGGGAGCTGTTTTTT. Its translation: CASSLDYLTGELFF.

The genes are TRBV7-9 and TRBJ2-3, with no clear D. The germline gives CDR1 SEHNR, CDR2 FQNEAQ (reference sequence). This CDR3 has 15 amino acids. V lost 6 bases, J lost 0 bases, and 13 bases lay in between. The CDR3 nucleotides read TGTGCCAGCAGACAAACGGGTACCAGCACAGATACGCAGTATTTT. Translation: CASRQTGTSTDTQYF.

The gene calls are TRBV7-3 and TRBJ2-3, with D perhaps matching TRBD2 (7 bases). Germline lookup yields CDR1 SGHTA and CDR2 FQGTGA. V was trimmed by 5 bases and J by 5 bases, leaving 20 bases between them. The CDR3 spans 16 residues. For the CDR3, the DNA is TGTGCCAGCAGCCTCGGACAGTTAGGCGGGGGAGATACGCAGTATTTT. Translation: CASSLGQLGGGDTQYF. Complete variable domain (other parts from reference TRBV7-3 and TRBJ2-3): GAGVSQTPSNKVTEKGKYVELRCDPISGHTALYWYRQSLGQGPEFLIYFQGTGAADDSGLPNDRFFAVRPEGSVSTLKIQRTERGDSAVYLCASSLGQLGGGDTQYFGPGTRLTVL.

A few counts support this clone. The chain carries TRBV28 and TRBJ2-5; 10 nucleotides align to TRBD2. The germline gives CDR1 MDHEN, CDR2 SYDVKM. This CDR3 has 15 residues. Unmatched junction bases numbered 2, after V lost 1 base and J lost 3 bases. CDR3 residues: CASSLFGLAEETQYF. The CDR3 DNA sequence: TGTGCCAGCAGTTTATTCGGACTAGCGGAAGAGACCCAGTACTTC.

This clone has a handful of counts. The V gene is TRBV7-9, the J gene TRBJ1-1; D call uncertain. CDR1 and CDR2 (germline): SEHNR, FQNEAQ (reference sequence). Trimming removed 3 bases from V and 2 bases from J, with 10 bases in between. The length of the CDR3 is 14 residues. The CDR3 coding sequence is TGTGCCAGCAGCTTCTCCGGGTCCAACACTGAAGCTTTCTTT. Its protein is CASSFSGSNTEAFF. The full variable domain, completed using reference TRBV7-9 and TRBJ1-1, is DTGVSQNPRHKITKRGQNVTFRCDPISEHNRLYWYRQTLGQGPEFLTYFQNEAQLEKSRLLSDRFSAERPKGSFSTLEIQRTEQGDSAMYLCASSFSGSNTEAFFGQGTRLTVV.

V usage is TRBV9 and J usage is TRBJ2-5, with D perhaps TRBD1 (6 bases). Germline-derived CDR1 and CDR2 are SGDLS and YYNGEE. The CDR3 runs 15 residues. Trimming removed 0 bases at V and 0 bases at J, with 9 bases between. CDR3 DNA: TGTGCCAGCAGCGTAGGGGGGCGCCACCAAGAGACCCAGTACTTC. The encoded protein is CASSVGGRHQETQYF.

This clone has a single count. The chain carries TRBV5-1 and TRBJ1-3, with D possibly matching TRBD1 (6 bases). In germline, CDR1 is SGHRS, CDR2 YFSETQ. CDR3 length: 15 amino acids. Trimming stripped 0 bases from V and 7 bases from J, with 14 bases between. In DNA, the CDR3 is TGCGCCAGCAGCTTGGCAGGGGTTCAGGGCAACACCATATATTTT. As protein: CASSLAGVQGNTIYF. Full variable domain (missing parts from reference TRBV5-1 and TRBJ1-3): KAGVTQTPRYLIKTRGQQVTLSCSPISGHRSVSWYQQTPGQGLQFLFEYFSETQRNKGNFPGRFSGRQFSNSRSEMNVSTLELGDSALYLCASSLAGVQGNTIYFGEGSWLTVV.

The chain employs TRBV18 and TRBJ1-4; the D gene is possibly TRBD1 (6 bases). Looked up from germline, CDR1 is KGHSH and CDR2 is LQKENI. V lost 6 bases to trimming and J lost 3 bases, with 11 bases between them. The CDR3 runs 14 residues. CDR3 in DNA: TGTGCCAGCTCCCAGGACAGTGCTAATGAAAAACTGTTTTTT. This sequence encodes CASSQDSANEKLFF.

The rearrangement links TRBV15 to TRBJ1-2, with TRBD1 matching 9 bases. The CDR3 length is 15 residues. V lost 3 bases, J lost 3 bases, and 5 bases stayed unmatched. Germline V lookup: CDR1 LNHNV, CDR2 YYDKDF (reference sequence). The CDR3, as DNA: TGTGCCACCAGCAGGGGCCGGGACAGGGACTATGGCTACACCTTC. Amino acids: CATSRGRDRDYGYTF.

In this sample, this clone turned up a few times. The rearrangement joins TRBV10-3 to TRBJ2-7, with TRBD1 identical over 11 bases. The CDR3 is made up of 15 amino acids. Germline CDR1 reads ENHRY; CDR2 reads SYGVKD. V shed 9 bases, J shed 1 base, and the junction held 8 bases outside the gene matches. The CDR3 is CAILPGQGVSYEQYF. The DNA for the CDR3 is TGTGCCATTCTGCCGGGACAGGGGGTTTCCTACGAGCAGTACTTC.